Listed here are 7 T cell receptor beta chains from one sample, sequenced in a study of T cells expressing NK-cell markers. TCRdb reworked the 5' RACE reads into one entry per CDR3 protein, no DNA. In total, the table holds 500,000 to 700,000 distinct CDR3 sequences. The specimen was blood T cells: a sorted CD56 or NKG2C T cell subset, CD4+ or CD8+ T cells, or bulk PBMC T cells (not recorded which). The origin of the receptors is a man younger than 35 in good health.

The chain recombines TRBV20-1 with TRBJ2-5; no DNA is available, so the TRBD1 call from TCRdb remains unchecked. There are 16 residues in the CDR3. In germline, CDR1 is DFQATT, CDR2 SNEGSKA (reference sequence). The CDR3 is CSARDIGRGRVETQYF.

The chain joins TRBV7-9 to TRBJ2-1; the D gene TCRdb calls, TRBD1, cannot be checked with no DNA. In germline, CDR1 is SEHNR, CDR2 FQNEAQ (reference sequence). The CDR3 is made up of 16 amino acids. The CDR3 region is CASSLGDRPWGNEQFF.

The CDR3: CASSQEGSHDATEAFF. This chain joins TRBV4-1 and TRBJ1-1. CDR3 length equals 16 residues. CDR1 and CDR2 (germline): MGHRA, YSYEKL.

The chain recombines TRBV7-2 with TRBJ2-2; TCRdb names TRBD2, which stays unverified in the absence of DNA. The CDR3 has 17 amino acids. CDR1 is SGHTA and CDR2 is FQGNSA in the germline V gene. CDR3 residues: CASSLAWAGANTGELFF. Looking up the rest from reference TRBV7-2 and TRBJ2-2 gives the full variable domain: GAGVSQSPSNKVTEKGKDVELRCDPISGHTALYWYRQSLGQGLEFLIYFQGNSAPDKSGLPSDRFSAERTGGSVSTLTIQRTQQEDSAVYLCASSLAWAGANTGELFFGEGSRLTVL.

The chain has TRBV10-3 and TRBJ1-1. CDR1 and CDR2 from the germline V gene are ENHRY and SYGVKD. There are 14 residues in the CDR3. CDR3 region: CAISGNDGPTEAFF.

The chain carries TRBV4-3 and TRBJ2-2. CDR1 is LGHNA and CDR2 is YSLEER in the germline V gene. This CDR3 is built from 16 residues. CDR3 sequence: CASSQGWGENTGELFF.

The chain is built from TRBV4-3 and TRBJ2-7; TCRdb lists TRBD1, though no DNA is available to test this call. Per germline, CDR1 LGHNA and CDR2 YSLEER. The CDR3 is 15 amino acids. This CDR3 reads CASSQIRDGFYEQYF.